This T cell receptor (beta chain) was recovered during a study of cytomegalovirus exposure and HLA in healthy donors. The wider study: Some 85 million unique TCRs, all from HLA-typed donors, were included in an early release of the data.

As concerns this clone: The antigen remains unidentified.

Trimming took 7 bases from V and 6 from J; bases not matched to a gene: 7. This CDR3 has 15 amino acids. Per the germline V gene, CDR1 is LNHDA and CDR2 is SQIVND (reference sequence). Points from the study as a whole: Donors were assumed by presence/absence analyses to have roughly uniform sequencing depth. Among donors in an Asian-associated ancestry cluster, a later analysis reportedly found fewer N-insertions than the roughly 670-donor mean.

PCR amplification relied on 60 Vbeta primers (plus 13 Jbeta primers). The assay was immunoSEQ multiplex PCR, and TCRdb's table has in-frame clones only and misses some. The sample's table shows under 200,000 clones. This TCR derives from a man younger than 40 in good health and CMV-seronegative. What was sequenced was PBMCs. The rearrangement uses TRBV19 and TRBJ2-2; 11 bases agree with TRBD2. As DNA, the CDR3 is TGTGCCAGTATAAGGCTAGCGGGAGGCGCCGGGGAGCTGTTTTTT. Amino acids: CASIRLAGGAGELFF.